These T cell receptor beta chains were read from a single sample in a study of cytomegalovirus exposure and HLA in healthy donors. Repertoires were generated with immunoSEQ multiplex PCR, while TCRdb's copy carries only in-frame clones and drops some. The table has 170,000 or so clones, 70% to 90% seen once. The sample comprised PBMCs. The receptor set was obtained from a woman aged 30 to 39 in good health and CMV-seronegative. CDR3s include the opening cysteine and the closing phenylalanine or tryptophan. D genes are given only for firm matches. For some rows the clone size is stated as once, few or many, or as a class when expanded; others skip it.

D: TRBD2
length: 15
J: TRBJ2-7
V: TRBV6-6
size: NA
CDR3: CASSFSGRPSYEQYF
DNA: TGTGCCAGCAGTTTTAGCGGGAGGCCCTCCTACGAGCAGTACTTC

D: NA
length: 14
J: TRBJ1-5
V: TRBV18
size: NA
CDR3: CASSTDGSQQPQHF
DNA: TGTGCCAGCTCAACAGACGGAAGTCAACAGCCCCAGCATTTT

D: NA
length: 17
J: TRBJ2-1
V: TRBV11-2
size: NA
CDR3: CASSLDRADSSYNEQFF
DNA: TGTGCCAGCAGCTTAGATCGAGCGGATAGCTCCTACAATGAGCAGTTCTTC

D: TRBD2
length: 14
J: TRBJ2-5
V: TRBV11-2
size: once
CDR3: CASSLGGSLETQYF
DNA: TGTGCCAGCAGCTTGGGGGGGAGCCTAGAGACCCAGTACTTC

D: TRBD1
length: 14
J: TRBJ1-1
V: TRBV2
size: NA
CDR3: CASRAGGLSTEAFF
DNA: TGTGCCAGCAGAGCAGGGGGTTTGAGCACTGAAGCTTTCTTT

D: NA
length: 14
J: TRBJ2-1
V: TRBV10-3
size: few
CDR3: CAISVTGGPNEQFF
DNA: TGTGCCATCAGTGTGACGGGGGGCCCGAATGAGCAGTTCTTC

D: NA
length: 14
J: TRBJ1-5
V: TRBV7-2
size: NA
CDR3: CASSPDSSNQPQHF
DNA: TGTGCCAGCAGCCCTGACAGTAGCAATCAGCCCCAGCATTTT

D: NA
length: 16
J: TRBJ2-6
V: TRBV19
size: NA
CDR3: CASSTRRASGANGLTF
DNA: TGTGCCAGTAGTACCCGTAGGGCCTCTGGGGCCAACGGCCTGACTTTC

D: NA
length: 16
J: TRBJ2-2
V: TRBV9
size: NA
CDR3: CASSARGTGNTGELFF
DNA: TGTGCCAGCAGCGCTCGGGGTACGGGAAACACCGGGGAGCTGTTTTTT

D: TRBD1
length: 16
J: TRBJ2-7
V: TRBV28
size: NA
CDR3: CASSPNPSRGPYEQYF
DNA: TGTGCCAGCAGTCCCAATCCATCCAGGGGGCCCTACGAGCAGTACTTC

D: NA
length: 15
J: TRBJ2-2
V: TRBV5-1
size: NA
CDR3: CASVPSTGYTGELFF
DNA: TGCGCCAGCGTTCCTTCGACAGGATACACCGGGGAGCTGTTTTTT

D: TRBD1
length: 16
J: TRBJ1-2
V: TRBV9
size: NA
CDR3: CASSVGTGAVNYGYTF
DNA: TGTGCCAGCAGCGTAGGGACAGGGGCCGTTAACTATGGCTACACCTTC

D: TRBD1
length: 16
J: TRBJ2-5
V: TRBV25-1
size: NA
CDR3: CASSDTPGQPKETQYF
DNA: TGTGCCAGCAGTGACACGCCGGGACAGCCGAAAGAGACCCAGTACTTC

D: TRBD2
length: 19
J: TRBJ2-3
V: TRBV6-1
size: NA
CDR3: CASSELAGGRLASFDTQYF
DNA: TGTGCCAGCAGTGAACTAGCGGGGGGGCGACTGGCAAGCTTCGATACGCAGTATTTT

D: TRBD2
length: 20
J: TRBJ2-6
V: TRBV10-1
size: NA
CDR3: CASSESTSGTYWAGANVLTF
DNA: TGCGCCAGCAGTGAGTCGACGAGCGGGACCTACTGGGCTGGGGCCAACGTCCTGACTTTC

D: NA
length: 14
J: TRBJ2-7
V: TRBV28
size: NA
CDR3: CASSPHGLSYEQYF
DNA: TGTGCCAGCAGCCCCCACGGACTCTCCTACGAGCAGTACTTC

D: NA
length: 14
J: TRBJ2-3
V: TRBV9
size: NA
CDR3: CASSPTGVTDTQYF
DNA: TGTGCCAGCAGCCCCACAGGAGTAACAGATACGCAGTATTTT

D: TRBD2
length: 14
J: TRBJ2-3
V: TRBV6-5
size: once
CDR3: CASSLTGGIDTQYF
DNA: TGTGCCAGCAGTTTAACGGGGGGGATAGATACGCAGTATTTT

D: NA
length: 13
J: TRBJ1-2
V: TRBV29-1
size: NA
CDR3: CSVDSTGPYGYTF
DNA: TGCAGCGTTGATTCGACAGGCCCCTATGGCTACACCTTC

D: TRBD1
length: 15
J: TRBJ1-1
V: TRBV4-3
size: NA
CDR3: CASSQGDRMNTEAFF
DNA: TGCGCCAGCAGCCAAGGGGACAGAATGAACACTGAAGCTTTCTTT

D: TRBD2
length: 14
J: TRBJ2-7
V: TRBV2
size: NA
CDR3: CASTEGASGRRRYF
DNA: TGTGCCAGCACCGAGGGGGCTAGCGGGAGGCGGCGGTACTTC

D: TRBD1
length: 14
J: TRBJ1-2
V: TRBV27
size: NA
CDR3: CASSFLTGNYGYTF
DNA: TGTGCCAGCAGTTTCCTGACAGGGAACTATGGCTACACCTTC

D: TRBD2
length: 17
J: TRBJ2-2
V: TRBV7-9
size: NA
CDR3: CASSSAGTGGNTGELFF
DNA: TGTGCCAGCAGCTCAGCGGGGACGGGAGGAAACACCGGGGAGCTGTTTTTT

D: NA
length: 14
J: TRBJ2-5
V: TRBV4-1
size: NA
CDR3: CASSQVLAGETQYF
DNA: TGCGCTAGCAGCCAAGTACTAGCTGGGGAGACCCAGTACTTC

D: NA
length: 13
J: TRBJ2-7
V: TRBV7-2
size: NA
CDR3: CASGPGEIYEQYF
DNA: TGTGCCAGCGGGCCGGGAGAGATCTACGAGCAGTACTTC

D: NA
length: 11
J: TRBJ1-5
V: TRBV19
size: once
CDR3: CASSIGQPQHF
DNA: TGTGCCAGTAGTATCGGTCAGCCCCAGCATTTT

D: TRBD2
length: 16
J: TRBJ2-1
V: TRBV4-3
size: once
CDR3: CASSQDGGSSYNEQFF
DNA: TGCGCCAGCAGCCAAGACGGGGGGAGCTCCTACAATGAGCAGTTCTTC

D: TRBD2
length: 15
J: TRBJ2-7
V: TRBV11-2
size: NA
CDR3: CASSFSGSSSHEQYF
DNA: TGTGCCAGCAGCTTTAGCGGGAGTTCTTCCCACGAGCAGTACTTC

D: NA
length: 12
J: TRBJ1-1
V: TRBV28
size: NA
CDR3: CASSLFDTEAFF
DNA: TGTGCCAGCAGCCTTTTTGACACTGAAGCTTTCTTT

D: TRBD1
length: 15
J: TRBJ1-2
V: TRBV28
size: NA
CDR3: CASSLDRGTSYGYTF
DNA: TGTGCCAGCAGCTTGGACAGGGGAACGAGCTATGGCTACACCTTC

D: NA
length: 16
J: TRBJ1-2
V: TRBV25-1
size: few
CDR3: CASSEPGGSRGYGYTF
DNA: TGTGCCAGCAGTGAACCGGGGGGGAGTCGGGGCTATGGCTACACCTTC

D: NA
length: 17
J: TRBJ1-6
V: TRBV11-3
size: few
CDR3: CASSLALLQGYNSPLHF
DNA: TGTGCCAGCAGCTTAGCCCTTTTACAGGGTTATAATTCACCCCTCCACTTT

D: TRBD1
length: 14
J: TRBJ2-7
V: TRBV28
size: NA
CDR3: CASSKGQGAAEQYF
DNA: TGTGCCAGCAGTAAGGGACAGGGGGCGGCCGAGCAGTACTTC

D: TRBD2
length: 17
J: TRBJ2-7
V: TRBV14
size: NA
CDR3: CASRTKQREMRAYEQYF
DNA: TGTGCCAGCCGCACGAAACAGCGGGAGATGCGGGCCTACGAGCAGTACTTC

D: NA
length: 16
J: TRBJ2-1
V: TRBV15
size: once
CDR3: CATSKERTVSYNEQFF
DNA: TGTGCCACCAGCAAAGAGAGGACAGTCTCCTACAATGAGCAGTTCTTC

D: TRBD1
length: 16
J: TRBJ2-7
V: TRBV27
size: NA
CDR3: CASSHTGTGGTYEQYF
DNA: TGTGCCAGCAGTCATACCGGGACAGGGGGCACCTACGAGCAGTACTTC

D: NA
length: 18
J: TRBJ2-3
V: TRBV25-1
size: NA
CDR3: CASSESPGLGGGEDTQYF
DNA: TGTGCCAGCAGTGAATCGCCGGGACTAGGAGGGGGCGAGGATACGCAGTATTTT

D: TRBD1
length: 17
J: TRBJ1-1
V: TRBV7-9
size: NA
CDR3: CASSSRVGTDMNTEAFF
DNA: TGTGCCAGCAGCTCTAGGGTAGGGACAGATATGAACACTGAAGCTTTCTTT

D: TRBD1
length: 15
J: TRBJ1-2
V: TRBV6-1
size: NA
CDR3: CASSRDRGDYYGYTF
DNA: TGTGCCAGCAGCCGGGACAGGGGGGATTACTATGGCTACACCTTC

D: NA
length: 13
J: TRBJ1-5
V: TRBV7-6
size: NA
CDR3: CASSFGGNQPQHF
DNA: TGTGCCAGCAGCTTCGGGGGAAATCAGCCCCAGCATTTT

D: TRBD1
length: 16
J: TRBJ1-2
V: TRBV7-2
size: NA
CDR3: CASSLVPGQETYGYTF
DNA: TGTGCCAGCAGCTTAGTCCCGGGACAGGAGACGTATGGCTACACCTTC

D: TRBD2
length: 18
J: TRBJ2-1
V: TRBV29-1
size: NA
CDR3: CSVGGLAGGRPSGIEQFF
DNA: TGCAGCGTGGGGGGACTAGCGGGAGGGAGGCCAAGTGGGATTGAGCAGTTCTTC

D: TRBD1
length: 16
J: TRBJ2-7
V: TRBV5-1
size: NA
CDR3: CASSRLNRGTTYEQYF
DNA: TGCGCCAGCAGCCGACTCAACAGGGGCACCACCTACGAGCAGTACTTC

D: NA
length: 16
J: TRBJ1-6
V: TRBV11-2
size: NA
CDR3: CASSLHYYSYNSPLHF
DNA: TGTGCCAGCAGCCTGCACTATTACTCCTATAATTCACCCCTCCACTTT

D: NA
length: 14
J: TRBJ2-3
V: TRBV30
size: once
CDR3: CAWSTGINTDTQYF
DNA: TGTGCCTGGTCCACAGGAATAAACACAGATACGCAGTATTTT

D: NA
length: 13
J: TRBJ2-2
V: TRBV9
size: NA
CDR3: CASSGGGAGELFF
DNA: TGTGCCAGCAGCGGAGGGGGTGCCGGGGAGCTGTTTTTT

D: NA
length: 18
J: TRBJ2-4
V: TRBV6-8
size: NA
CDR3: CASSFWGSHITAKNIQYF
DNA: TGTGCCAGCAGTTTTTGGGGCTCCCACATAACAGCCAAAAACATTCAGTACTTC

D: TRBD1
length: 14
J: TRBJ1-1
V: TRBV4-3
size: NA
CDR3: CASSPSTGPNEAFF
DNA: TGCGCCAGCAGCCCGTCGACAGGGCCCAATGAAGCTTTCTTT

D: TRBD1
length: 17
J: TRBJ2-4
V: TRBV6-1
size: NA
CDR3: CASSEAGQVGRRNIQYF
DNA: TGTGCCAGCAGTGAAGCCGGACAGGTCGGCAGAAGAAACATTCAGTACTTC

D: NA
length: 14
J: TRBJ2-2
V: TRBV2
size: NA
CDR3: CASRGTVNTEELFF
DNA: TGTGCCAGCAGAGGAACAGTGAACACCGAGGAGCTGTTTTTT

D: NA
length: 12
J: TRBJ2-7
V: TRBV2
size: NA
CDR3: CASSRDSYEQYF
DNA: TGTGCCAGCAGTCGGGACTCCTACGAGCAGTACTTC

D: TRBD2
length: 15
J: TRBJ2-1
V: TRBV11-2
size: NA
CDR3: CASSAVAGGRNEQFF
DNA: TGTGCCAGCAGCGCAGTAGCGGGGGGGAGGAATGAGCAGTTCTTC

D: TRBD1
length: 13
J: TRBJ2-1
V: TRBV10-1
size: NA
CDR3: CASSDNRGREQFF
DNA: TGCGCCAGCAGTGATAACAGGGGGCGCGAGCAGTTCTTC

D: NA
length: 17
J: TRBJ2-2
V: TRBV18
size: NA
CDR3: CASSPSGSGMNTGELFF
DNA: TGTGCCAGCTCACCAAGTGGATCGGGAATGAACACCGGGGAGCTGTTTTTT

D: TRBD2
length: 16
J: TRBJ2-2
V: TRBV29-1
size: NA
CDR3: CSVGLAGGTYTGELFF
DNA: TGCAGCGTAGGACTAGCGGGAGGGACTTACACCGGGGAGCTGTTTTTT

D: NA
length: 15
J: TRBJ1-3
V: TRBV5-1
size: NA
CDR3: CASSLDGISGNTIYF
DNA: TGCGCCAGCAGCTTGGACGGGATCTCTGGAAACACCATATATTTT

D: NA
length: 13
J: TRBJ2-7
V: TRBV6-5
size: NA
CDR3: CASSYLQGYEQYF
DNA: TGTGCCAGCAGTTACTTACAGGGTTACGAGCAGTACTTC

D: TRBD1
length: 13
J: TRBJ1-4
V: TRBV29-1
size: NA
CDR3: CSVEGTGGEKLFF
DNA: TGCAGCGTTGAAGGGACAGGGGGTGAAAAACTGTTTTTT

D: NA
length: 14
J: TRBJ2-1
V: TRBV2
size: NA
CDR3: CASSGGQVNNEQFF
DNA: TGTGCCAGCAGTGGGGGGCAGGTAAACAATGAGCAGTTCTTC

D: NA
length: 16
J: TRBJ2-5
V: TRBV7-2
size: NA
CDR3: CASSPPTRGAQETQYF
DNA: TGTGCCAGCAGCCCACCCACCAGGGGCGCCCAAGAGACCCAGTACTTC